This TCR beta chain emerged from a study of T cells in Graves' hyperthyroidism and ophthalmopathy. The germline V gene has CDR1 LGHNT and CDR2 FRNRAP. V lost 6 bases to trimming and J lost 5 bases, with 16 bases between them. The CDR3 loop spans 14 amino acids. TCR beta CDR3 regions were amplified from RNA transcripts. With the HTBI primer set, the TCR CDR3 went through a first round of RT-PCR. TCRdb redid the calling of the multiplex PCR reads with MiXCR, one entry per CDR3 protein. The sample comprises around 600,000 distinct CDR3 sequences, nearly 45% of which are singletons, and about 7.7% rests with the top ten. Diagnoses were established using clinical symptoms, serum thyroxine and TRAb, thyroid ultrasound and orbital computed tomography. This clonotype was recorded many times.

The genes are TRBV12-5 and TRBJ2-5; D assignment may be TRBD1 or TRBD2 (6 bases each). Material: peripheral blood or thyroid tissue (not recorded which). This receptor was taken from an adult man with Graves' disease, either hyperthyroidism or ophthalmopathy (not recorded which). The CDR3 protein is CASGGIWRGETQYF. The CDR3 DNA follows: TGTGCTAGTGGCGGCATTTGGAGGGGGGAGACCCAGTACTTC.